The T cell receptor beta chain under discussion was sequenced for a study of beta chain features in type 1 diabetes. Broader study findings: Patients' naive, central memory and regulatory TCRB repertoires appeared more alike than those of healthy donors. PCR might show a preference for shorter templates, equally across patients and controls. Shorter TCRB CDR3s, moderately but significantly so, were found in Type 1 diabetes patients in all four CD4+ subsets.

Note on this clone: Its target is not known.

Germline-derived CDR1 and CDR2 are MDHEN and SYDVKM. V lost 1 base, J lost 0 bases, and 10 bases lay in between. This CDR3 region has 15 residues. Investigators reverse transcribed all isolated RNA, so they sequenced expressed TCRB transcripts. Profiled with immunoSEQ multiplex PCR; TCRdb holds only in-frame clones, not every one. Here the sample spans a few hundred thousand clones, about 32% being singletons. V and J are TRBV28 and TRBJ2-7, with unresolved D. The clonotype originates from a man aged 18-30 years in good health. The source material was naive CD4+ T cells from blood. The CDR3 bases are TGTGCCAGCAGTTTATCGGTCCGCCCCTCCTACGAGCAGTACTTC. Protein: CASSLSVRPSYEQYF.